This T cell receptor (beta chain) comes out of a study of T cell repertoires in cytomegalovirus infection. Turning to the study itself: It was recently identified HLA-C-restricted and well-studied HLA-B-restricted CMV epitopes that the study used. An indication of both CMV infection and matching HLA type came from public TCR beta signatures. Findings and limits, study-wide: CMV-specific HLA-C-restricted TCR beta clonotypes dominated the ex vivo response. Individuals carrying CMV plus the relevant HLA were identified by cumulative frequency of public TCR beta families.

TCRdb itself ran the reads through MiXCR, one entry per CDR3 protein. Altogether around 710,000 distinct CDR3 sequences are present, 25% to 30% being singletons, with the ten largest covering roughly 13%. The table lists this clonotype with a few counts. Its antigen is still unknown. Germline lookup yields CDR1 SQVTM and CDR2 ANQGSEA. With 3 bases removed from V and 2 bases from J, the gap between germline ends came to 10 bases. The CDR3 consists of 13 residues. The source material was cultured CD8+ T cells from PBMCs, sampled from culture after CMV antigen stimulation. The rearrangement uses TRBV29-1 and TRBJ2-5, with a possible D match to TRBD1 (6 bases). The sequence came from a human donor in good health (CMV status not recorded). Some clones in this sample may be carry-over from other donors' samples. Here the CDR3 DNA reads TGCAGCGTTGATTGGACAGCACAAGAGACCCAGTACTTC. Translating gives CSVDWTAQETQYF.